Included here is one T cell receptor beta chain sequence, with context. Antigen: not known. Other DNA sequences of this sample code for an identical CDR3. Generated by immunoSEQ multiplex PCR, the TCRdb table keeps only in-frame clones and is missing some. The sample carries 55,000 to 70,000 clones, approximately 86% recorded once. Documented time point: baseline, week 1 (first vaccination visit). Treatment defined: pre-vaccination baseline after standard-of-care therapy. The data were obtained in a study of a mutant IDH1 vaccine in newly diagnosed glioma. Study summary: Patients got radiotherapy, temozolomide, or both beforehand, and most got both. The study, taken as a whole, reports: Top-clonotype changes in peripheral T cells seemed unrelated to pseudoprogression.

Material: PBMCs, obtained from a glioma patient treated with radiotherapy, temozolomide or both. The TCR was taken from a man between 25 and 39 years old with glioma.

Here the CDR3 reads CSAPRGDTQYF. Here the CDR3 DNA reads TGCAGTGCCCCTAGAGGAGATACGCAGTATTTT. V gene TRBV20-1 combines with J gene TRBJ2-3; no clear D gene. Per germline, CDR1 DFQATT and CDR2 SNEGSKA (reference sequence). The CDR3 runs to 11 residues. V lost 6 bases to trimming and J lost 5 bases, with 9 bases between them.